What follows describes a single T cell receptor beta chain. In the PCR, 60 Vbeta and 13 Jbeta primers were used. Profiling relied on immunoSEQ multiplex PCR, and the TCRdb table lists in-frame clones only, not all of them. The sample carries about 94,000 clones, approximately 76% recorded once. This record belongs to a study of cytomegalovirus exposure and HLA in healthy donors. Germline CDR1 SGHRS, CDR2 YFSETQ. This CDR3 has 15 residues. V was shortened by 0 bases and J by 0 bases, with 9 bases between the two germline ends. The sequence was obtained from a man aged 35-49 years in good health and CMV-seropositive. The rearrangement uses TRBV5-1 and TRBJ1-1, with D perhaps TRBD1 (6 bases). Specimen: PBMCs. CDR3 DNA sequence: TGCGCCAGCAGCTTGGCTCAGGGGATGAACACTGAAGCTTTCTTT. Its translation is CASSLAQGMNTEAFF.